These 6 T cell receptor beta chains were sequenced from one sample in a study of cytomegalovirus exposure and HLA in healthy donors. PCR amplification relied on 60 Vbeta primers (plus 13 Jbeta primers). Clones were read by immunoSEQ multiplex PCR, and TCRdb kept only the in-frame ones, dropping some. The profile shows about 300,000 clones, roughly 90% of them singletons. Sample: PBMCs. The receptors were gathered from a man between 40 and 49 years old in good health and CMV-seropositive.

The rearrangement joins TRBV6-5 to TRBJ2-7; 8 bases align to TRBD1. CDR1 and CDR2 (germline): MNHEY, SVGAGI. V shed 6 bases, J shed 0 bases, and the junction held 4 bases outside the gene matches. The CDR3 sequence is 14 residues long. As DNA, the CDR3 is TGTGCCAGCAGCCCGGACAGGGCCTCCTACGAGCAGTACTTC. Encoded protein: CASSPDRASYEQYF.

The CDR3 DNA reads as TGTGCCAGCAGAGGACTAGATCCATCCCACGAGCAGTACTTC. Translation gives CASRGLDPSHEQYF. The chain recombines TRBV27 with TRBJ2-7; 7 bases are shared with TRBD2. The junction had 10 bases not matched to a gene; V was cut back by 6 bases and J by 5 bases. The CDR3 is made up of 14 amino acids. From germline, CDR1 is MNHEY and CDR2 SMNVEV (reference sequence).

This clone occurred a few times. V and J are TRBV13 and TRBJ1-2; tentatively, D is TRBD1 (5 bases). Germline CDR1 and CDR2: PRHDT and FYEKMQ (reference sequence). The CDR3 loop spans 12 amino acids. Trimming shortened V by 4 bases and J by 6 bases, and 9 bases separated the two germline ends. CDR3 sequence (DNA): TGTGCCAGCAGCTGGCTGACAGATGGCTACACCTTC. Translating it yields CASSWLTDGYTF.

The chain links TRBV28 to TRBJ1-4; D unresolved. The V and J ends lost 6 bases and 3 bases respectively, with 5 bases between them. This CDR3 comprises 12 residues. CDR1 and CDR2 (germline): MDHEN, SYDVKM. The CDR3: CASRAPNEKLFF. CDR3 in DNA: TGTGCCAGCAGGGCCCCTAATGAAAAACTGTTTTTT.

This chain connects TRBV6-4 to TRBJ2-1, with 8 bases lining up with TRBD2. CDR1 MRHNA and CDR2 SNTAGT come from the germline V gene. V shed 5 bases and J 2 bases; nucleotides not matched to a gene: 11. The CDR3 sequence is 17 residues long. The CDR3 sequence: CASSYSRGLVPYNEQFF. CDR3 nucleotides: TGTGCCAGCAGTTACAGCCGGGGACTAGTCCCCTACAATGAGCAGTTCTTC.

Here the CDR3 reads CASSSGTSGSWGEQYF. The CDR3 DNA is TGTGCCAGCAGTAGCGGGACTAGCGGGAGTTGGGGCGAGCAGTACTTC. This chain connects TRBV7-2 to TRBJ2-7, with TRBD2 matching 14 bases. The V gene's germline CDR1 is SGHTA and CDR2 FQGNSA. After removal of 6 bases from V and 6 bases from J, the junction contained 10 bases not matched to a gene. The CDR3 has 16 amino acids.